This T cell receptor beta chain was captured in a study of cytomegalovirus exposure and HLA in healthy donors. CDR1 and CDR2 (germline): PRHDT, FYEKMQ (reference sequence). CDR3 length: 15 residues. Trimming took 3 bases from V and 4 from J; bases not matched to a gene: 6. The PCR had 60 Vbeta and 13 Jbeta primers. Assay used: immunoSEQ multiplex PCR; TCRdb lists only in-frame clones, some missing. The sample lists around 200,000 clones; about 69% were seen once. The sequence was obtained from a man aged 25 to 40 in good health and CMV-seropositive. The rearrangement joins TRBV13 to TRBJ1-1; the match to TRBD1 covers 9 bases. The sample consisted of PBMCs. CDR3 in DNA: TGTGCCAGCAGCTTCCGGACAGGGGCGGGCACTGAAGCTTTCTTT. Translated, it gives CASSFRTGAGTEAFF. Full variable domain (remainder filled in from reference TRBV13 and TRBJ1-1): AAGVIQSPRHLIKEKRETATLKCYPIPRHDTVYWYQQGPGQDPQFLISFYEKMQSDKGSIPDRFSAQQFSDYHSELNMSSLELGDSALYFCASSFRTGAGTEAFFGQGTRLTVV.